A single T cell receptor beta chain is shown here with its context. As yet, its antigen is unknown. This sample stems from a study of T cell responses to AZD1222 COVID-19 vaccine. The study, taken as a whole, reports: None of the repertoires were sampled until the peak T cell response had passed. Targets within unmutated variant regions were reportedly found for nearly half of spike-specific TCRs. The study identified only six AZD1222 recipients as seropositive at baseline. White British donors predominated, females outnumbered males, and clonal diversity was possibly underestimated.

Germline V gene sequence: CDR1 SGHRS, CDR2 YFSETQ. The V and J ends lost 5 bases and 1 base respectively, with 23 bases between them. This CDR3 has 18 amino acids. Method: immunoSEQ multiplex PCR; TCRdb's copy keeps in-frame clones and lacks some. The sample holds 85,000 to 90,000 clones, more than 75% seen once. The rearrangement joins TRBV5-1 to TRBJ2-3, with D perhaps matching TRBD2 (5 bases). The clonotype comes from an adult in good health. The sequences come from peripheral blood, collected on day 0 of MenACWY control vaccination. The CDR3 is CASRPQVGLGSGTDTQYF. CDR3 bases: TGCGCCAGCAGGCCCCAGGTGGGTTTGGGGAGTGGCACAGATACGCAGTATTTT.